A single T cell receptor (beta chain) is shown here with its context. CDR1 SGHKS and CDR2 YYEKEE come from the germline V gene (reference sequence). Trimming cost V 1 base and J 4 bases, with 11 bases left between them. The CDR3 is 15 residues long. These data are taken from a study of shared clonotypes between healthy human individuals. The protocol was immunoSEQ multiplex PCR, while the TCRdb copy is restricted to in-frame clones and leaves out a portion. The sample lists around 1.4 million clones, around 98.5% seen once, with about 0.35% in the top ten. V and J are TRBV5-5 and TRBJ1-4, with D perhaps matching TRBD1 (6 bases). This sequence was found in a man aged 25 to 40 in good health. Sequences were obtained from naive CD4+ T cells sorted from blood. Subset specified: CD45RA+ positively selected. The CDR3 sequence is CASSLRGSVNEKLFF. The DNA of the CDR3 is TGTGCCAGCAGCTTGAGGGGGTCGGTTAATGAAAAACTGTTTTTT.